This T cell receptor beta chain was retrieved from a study of T cells in Graves' hyperthyroidism and ophthalmopathy. RNA transcripts were the template for amplifying TCR beta CDR3 regions. The HTBI set primed first-round TCR CDR3 RT-PCR. MiXCR, run by TCRdb on the multiplex PCR reads, gives a single entry per CDR3 protein. There are some 800,000 distinct CDR3 sequences in the sample; around 38% occur only once, and approximately 10% lies in the top ten. The CDR3 has 15 amino acids. In germline, CDR1 is ENHRY, CDR2 SYGVKD. J gave up 0 bases and V 7 bases, and 9 bases lay outside the gene matches. The V gene is TRBV10-3, the J gene TRBJ2-7, with 7 bases identical to TRBD1. This TCR was sampled from a young man with Graves' hyperthyroidism. Sequencing was done on a sample of blood. The CDR3 spells CAITRTGPNSYEQYF. The DNA for the CDR3 is TGTGCCATCACCCGGACAGGACCAAACTCCTACGAGCAGTACTTC.